One and the same sample provided the 24 T cell receptor beta chains below, sequenced in a study of blood T cells in healthy people across ages. Sample-barcoded 5' priming and a J-beta primer mix drove a second PCR of roughly 7 to 11 cycles. TCRdb re-analysed the 5' RACE reads in MiXCR, keeping a single row per CDR3 protein. The table includes approximately 760,000 distinct CDR3 sequences, roughly 25% detected once. In addition, the sample was reused for a study of T cells of mothers and their children.

What was sequenced was blood. The receptors stem from a boy aged 5-17 years in good health.

This clonotype has just a few counts. The genes are TRBV28 and TRBJ1-1; no firm D call. There are 15 residues in the CDR3. The germline gives CDR1 MDHEN, CDR2 SYDVKM. Trimming took 0 bases from V and 0 from J, leaving 8 bases between them. In nucleotides, the CDR3 is TGTGCCAGCAGTTTATGGGCCAACGTGAACACTGAAGCTTTCTTT. Translation gives CASSLWANVNTEAFF.

This clonotype was seen only a few times. The V gene is TRBV4-3, the J gene TRBJ2-3; D might be TRBD2 (7 bases). This CDR3 contains 17 residues. The germline gives CDR1 LGHNA, CDR2 YSLEER. V was shortened by 1 base and J by 5 bases, with 19 bases between the two germline ends. CDR3 in amino acids: CASSQGQGGGNRDTQYF. CDR3 sequence (DNA): TGCGCCAGCAGCCAAGGTCAAGGGGGGGGGAATAGAGATACGCAGTATTTT.

This clonotype has just a few counts. The chain carries TRBV6-5 and TRBJ1-5, with D possibly being TRBD1 (5 bases). Trimming stripped 7 bases from V and 3 bases from J, with 19 bases between. This CDR3 contains 16 residues. CDR1 and CDR2 (germline): MNHEY, SVGAGI. CDR3 nucleotide sequence: TGTGCCAGCAAGGACGGGGGGTTCGGCGCCAATCAGCCCCAGCATTTT. It yields the protein CASKDGGFGANQPQHF.

The rearrangement links TRBV24-1 to TRBJ2-5; tentative D call: TRBD2 (6 bases). The closer fit of TRBJ2-1 to the DNA end suggests the J call may be wrong. The CDR3 runs to 14 residues. Germline V gives CDR1 KGHDR, CDR2 SFDVKD. The CDR3 region is CATSDPSLAIEQFF. The CDR3, as DNA: TGTGCCACCAGTGACCCCTCCCTAGCGATCGAGCAGTTCTTC.

J is TRBJ2-1 and V is TRBV2; D is unclear. V was shortened by 0 bases and J by 0 bases, with 12 bases between the two germline ends. In germline, CDR1 is SNHLY, CDR2 FYNNEI. The CDR3 is 17 amino acids. This CDR3 is CASSEAGRYSSYNEQFF. CDR3 sequence (DNA): TGTGCCAGCAGTGAAGCCGGAAGGTATAGCTCCTACAATGAGCAGTTCTTC.

This clonotype was detected a few times. The chain links TRBV20-1 to TRBJ1-6; TRBD1 aligns across 9 bases. V was clipped by 4 bases and J by 5 bases; unmatched bases: 6. The CDR3 length is 15 residues. In germline, CDR1 is DFQATT, CDR2 SNEGSKA (reference sequence). The CDR3 here is CSAIPGQGDNSPLHF. The DNA for the CDR3 is TGCAGTGCTATCCCGGGACAGGGAGATAATTCACCCCTCCACTTT.

V usage is TRBV4-2 and J usage is TRBJ2-4, with no clear D. CDR1 is LGHNA and CDR2 is YNFKEQ in the germline V gene. V shed 0 bases and J shed 7 bases, with 4 bases lying between them. The CDR3 extends over 12 amino acids. CDR3 nucleotides: TGTGCCAGCAGCCAAGACAGCAACATTCAGTACTTC. It is translated as CASSQDSNIQYF.

This clonotype was found a few times. This chain joins TRBV27 and TRBJ2-5; 7 bases are a match to TRBD1. The J call may be incorrect, as the DNA end agrees better with TRBJ2-7. The CDR3 has 14 residues. Looked up from germline, CDR1 is MNHEY and CDR2 is SMNVEV (reference sequence). Written as DNA, the CDR3 is TGTGCCAGCAGTGATCATGACAGGGCCTACGAGCAGTACTTC. This encodes CASSDHDRAYEQYF.

This rearrangement joins TRBV20-1 to TRBJ1-4; D possibly corresponds to TRBD1 (6 bases). Per the germline V gene, CDR1 is DFQATT and CDR2 is SNEGSKA (reference sequence). Trimming took 3 bases from V and 5 from J, leaving 13 bases between them. This CDR3 region has 14 residues. CDR3 residues: CSARVGGLNEKLFF. The CDR3 region has the DNA TGCAGTGCTAGGGTGGGGGGCTTAAATGAAAAACTGTTTTTT.

This clonotype was detected ten times or more. The chain recombines TRBV5-5 with TRBJ1-5, with TRBD1 identical over 9 bases. Germline loops: CDR1 SGHKS, CDR2 YYEKEE (reference sequence). The CDR3 runs 16 residues. V lost 5 bases, J lost 4 bases, and 10 bases stayed unmatched. The CDR3 is CASSPTGGAGNQPQHF. Written as DNA, the CDR3 is TGTGCCAGCAGTCCTACAGGGGGCGCGGGTAATCAGCCCCAGCATTTT.

The V and J genes are TRBV5-6 and TRBJ1-1; 11 nucleotides agree with TRBD1. The germline CDR1 and CDR2 sequences are SGHDT and YYEEEE. This CDR3 spans 15 amino acids. V was pared by 3 bases and J by 5 bases, with 6 bases of the junction left unmatched. The CDR3 reads CASSSWTGGLTEAFF. In nucleotides, the CDR3 is TGTGCCAGCAGCTCTTGGACAGGGGGCCTTACTGAAGCTTTCTTT. Complete variable domain (other parts from reference TRBV5-6 and TRBJ1-1): DAGVTQSPTHLIKTRGQQVTLRCSPKSGHDTVSWYQQALGQGPQFIFQYYEEEERQRGNFPDRFSGHQFPNYSSELNVNALLLGDSALYLCASSSWTGGLTEAFFGQGTRLTVV.

V gene TRBV20-1 combines with J gene TRBJ2-4, with 11 nucleotides matching TRBD1. The CDR3 runs 14 residues. The germline gives CDR1 DFQATT, CDR2 SNEGSKA (reference sequence). V dropped 6 bases and J dropped 7; count of bases not matched to a gene: 8. The CDR3 DNA is TGCAGTGCGGACCGGACAGGGGGCGGGAACATTCAGTACTTC. Translating gives CSADRTGGGNIQYF.

V is TRBV29-1 and J is TRBJ2-1; D gene ambiguous. Germline-derived CDR1 and CDR2 are SQVTM and ANQGSEA. The CDR3 consists of 10 residues. V lost 4 bases to trimming and J lost 7 bases, with 5 bases between them. The CDR3 region is CSVVANEQFF. The CDR3, as DNA: TGCAGCGTTGTTGCGAATGAGCAGTTCTTC.

This clonotype was counted only a few times. V gene TRBV7-9 combines with J gene TRBJ2-5; TRBD2 matches 7 bases. The CDR3 is 16 amino acids. Trimming at V came to 1 base and at J to 5 bases, leaving 10 bases not matched to a gene. Germline V gene lookup returns CDR1 SEHNR and CDR2 FQNEAQ (reference sequence). Written as DNA, the CDR3 is TGTGCCAGCAGCTTAGAGCCAGCGGGGATGCTGGAGACCCAGTACTTC. Encoded protein: CASSLEPAGMLETQYF.

This clonotype was observed a few times. The chain links TRBV13 to TRBJ2-5, with D possibly TRBD2 on 5 matching bases. The assigned J gene may be wrong: the sequence end matches TRBJ2-1 better. The CDR3 is 15 amino acids. Germline values: CDR1 PRHDT, CDR2 FYEKMQ (reference sequence). CDR3 residues: CASSPPGRIYNEQFF. CDR3 in DNA: TGTGCCAGCAGCCCCCCGGGAAGGATTTACAATGAGCAGTTCTTC.

This chain joins TRBV29-1 and TRBJ1-1, with D possibly TRBD1 on 5 matching bases. The CDR3 totals 12 residues. The V end was cut by 5 bases, the J end by 5 bases, with 12 bases between. Looked up from germline, CDR1 is SQVTM and CDR2 is ANQGSEA. CDR3 sequence: CSVTGRSTEAFF. In DNA form, the CDR3 reads TGCAGCGTTACGGGACGGTCAACTGAAGCTTTCTTT.

This clonotype has a handful of counts. The chain uses TRBV7-9 and TRBJ1-2; 10 nucleotides agree with TRBD1. CDR3 length equals 14 residues. V lost 4 bases, J lost 8 bases, and 7 bases stayed unmatched. The germline V gene has CDR1 SEHNR and CDR2 FQNEAQ (reference sequence). CDR3 coding DNA: TGTGCCAGCAGCTCGGGTGGGACAGGGGACGGCTACACCTTC. It codes for CASSSGGTGDGYTF.

The chain links TRBV5-4 to TRBJ2-1; 8 bases align to TRBD1. With 0 bases clipped from V and 3 bases from J, the junction kept 2 bases outside the gene matches. The length of the CDR3 is 15 residues. Germline V gene lookup returns CDR1 SGHNT and CDR2 YYREEE (reference sequence). This chain's CDR3 is CASSLGTGYYNEQFF. DNA for the CDR3: TGTGCCAGCAGCTTGGGGACAGGGTACTACAATGAGCAGTTCTTC.

The chain has TRBV3-1 and TRBJ2-7; 9 positions agree with TRBD1. CDR3 length equals 15 residues. Trimming at V came to 3 bases and at J to 5 bases, leaving 8 bases not matched to a gene. Germline V lookup: CDR1 LGHDT, CDR2 YNNKEL (reference sequence). The CDR3 region has the DNA TGTGCCAGCAGCCAGGGTCCCGGGACAGGGAACGAGCAGTACTTC. Translated, it gives CASSQGPGTGNEQYF.

The J gene is TRBJ1-2, the V gene TRBV14; 8 bases line up with TRBD1. In germline, CDR1 is SGHDN, CDR2 FVKESK. The CDR3 runs to 16 residues. V lost 3 bases to trimming and J lost 3 bases; unmatched junction nucleotides: 9. The CDR3 nucleotides are TGTGCCAGCAGCCAGACAGGGGCGATTCCTTACTATGGCTACACCTTC. Protein sequence: CASSQTGAIPYYGYTF.

The chain carries TRBV15 and TRBJ2-1, with TRBD1 as a possible D gene (7 bases). The J call is uncertain, as TRBJ2-5 better fits the DNA end. Germline CDR1 is LNHNV and CDR2 is YYDKDF (reference sequence). This CDR3 spans 15 amino acids. CDR3 DNA: TGTGCCACCAGCAGAGGGGGGGACAGCCAAGAGACCCAGTACTTC. This codes for CATSRGGDSQETQYF.

This clonotype turned up a few times. The chain employs TRBV28 and TRBJ2-7; 8 bases are shared with TRBD2. V lost 3 bases to trimming and J lost 3 bases; unmatched junction nucleotides: 4. This CDR3 region has 14 residues. CDR1 is MDHEN and CDR2 is SYDVKM in the germline V gene. The CDR3 reads CASSLGTSDYEQYF. DNA of the CDR3: TGTGCCAGCAGTTTGGGGACTAGTGACTACGAGCAGTACTTC.

This clonotype was observed at least ten times. V gene TRBV7-2 combines with J gene TRBJ2-5; D is perhaps TRBD2 (6 bases). CDR1 is SGHTA and CDR2 is FQGNSA in the germline V gene. Trimming removed 3 bases at V and 5 bases at J, with 7 bases between. This CDR3 is built from 12 residues. CDR3 protein: CASSLGRETQYF. The CDR3 bases are TGTGCCAGCAGCTTGGGGAGGGAGACCCAGTACTTC.

The chain recombines TRBV7-9 with TRBJ2-3; 10 bases fit TRBD2. V lost 2 bases, J lost 7 bases, and 15 bases stayed unmatched. Germline V lookup: CDR1 SEHNR, CDR2 FQNEAQ (reference sequence). CDR3 length: 18 residues. The DNA for the CDR3 is TGTGCCAGCAGCTTAACAACGAGCGGGGGGGCTGGGGGGTATACGCAGTATTTT. Translating it yields CASSLTTSGGAGGYTQYF.